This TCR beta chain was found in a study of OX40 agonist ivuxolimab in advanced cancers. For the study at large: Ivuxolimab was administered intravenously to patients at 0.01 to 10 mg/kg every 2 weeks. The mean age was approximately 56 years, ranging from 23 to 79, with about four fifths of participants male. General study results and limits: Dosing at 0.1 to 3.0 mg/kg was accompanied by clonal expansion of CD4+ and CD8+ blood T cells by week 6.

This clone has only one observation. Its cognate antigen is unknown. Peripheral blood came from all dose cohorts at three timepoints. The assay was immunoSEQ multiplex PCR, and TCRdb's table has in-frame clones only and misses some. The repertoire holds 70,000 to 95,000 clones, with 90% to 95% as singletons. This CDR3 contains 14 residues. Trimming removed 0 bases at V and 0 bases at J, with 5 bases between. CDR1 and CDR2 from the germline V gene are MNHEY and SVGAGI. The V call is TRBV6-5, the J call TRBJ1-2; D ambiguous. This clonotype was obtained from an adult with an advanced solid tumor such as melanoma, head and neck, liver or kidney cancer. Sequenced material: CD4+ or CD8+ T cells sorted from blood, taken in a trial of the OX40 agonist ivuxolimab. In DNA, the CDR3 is TGTGCCAGCAGTTACTCACAGTCTAACTATGGCTACACCTTC. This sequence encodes CASSYSQSNYGYTF.